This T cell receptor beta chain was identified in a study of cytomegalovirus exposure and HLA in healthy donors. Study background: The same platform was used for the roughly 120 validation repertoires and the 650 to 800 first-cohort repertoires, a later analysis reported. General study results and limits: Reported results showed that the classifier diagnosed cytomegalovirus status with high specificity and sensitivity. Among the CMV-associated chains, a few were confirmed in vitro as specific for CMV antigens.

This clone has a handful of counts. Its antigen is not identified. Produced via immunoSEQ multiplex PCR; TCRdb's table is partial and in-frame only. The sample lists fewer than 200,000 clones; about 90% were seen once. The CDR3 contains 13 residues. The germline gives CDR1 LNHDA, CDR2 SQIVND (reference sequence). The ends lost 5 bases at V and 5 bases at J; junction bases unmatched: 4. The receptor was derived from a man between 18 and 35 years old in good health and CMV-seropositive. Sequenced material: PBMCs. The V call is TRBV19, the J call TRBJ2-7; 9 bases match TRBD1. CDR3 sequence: CASSGTGFHEQYF. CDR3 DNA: TGTGCCAGTAGTGGGACAGGGTTCCACGAGCAGTACTTC.